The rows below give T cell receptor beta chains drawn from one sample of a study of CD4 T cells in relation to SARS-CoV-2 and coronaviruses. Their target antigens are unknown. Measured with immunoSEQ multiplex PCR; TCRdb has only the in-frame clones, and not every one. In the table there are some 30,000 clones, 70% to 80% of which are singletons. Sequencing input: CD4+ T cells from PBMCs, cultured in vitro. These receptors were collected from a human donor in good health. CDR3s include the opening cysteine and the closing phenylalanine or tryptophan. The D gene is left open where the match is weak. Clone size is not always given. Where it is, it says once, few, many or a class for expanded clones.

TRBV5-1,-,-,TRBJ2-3,TGCGCCAGCAGCTTGGCACAGTCCGCAGATACGCAGTATTTT,CASSLAQSADTQYF
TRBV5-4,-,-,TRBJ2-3,TGTGCCAGCAGCTTCTCTAGCACAGATACGCAGTATTTT,CASSFSSTDTQYF
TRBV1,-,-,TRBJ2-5,TGCACCAGCAGCCACCTGACAGGGGGCGGTGAGACCCAGTACTTC,CTSSHLTGGGETQYF
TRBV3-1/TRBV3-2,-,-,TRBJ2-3,TGTGCCAGCAGCCAAGGGAATACGCAGTATTTT,CASSQGNTQYF
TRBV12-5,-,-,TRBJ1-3,TGTGCTAGTGGTTTGCCAGCAACTGGAAACACCATATATTTT,CASGLPATGNTIYF
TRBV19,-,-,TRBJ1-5,TGTGCCAGTAGTCTGCGGGACCGTAGCAATCAGCCCCAGCATTTT,CASSLRDRSNQPQHF
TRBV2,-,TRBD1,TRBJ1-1,TGTGCCAGCAGGACAGGGGCACGAGGGGTAGGGCCTGAAGCTTTCTTT,CASRTGARGVGPEAFF
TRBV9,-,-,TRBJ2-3,TGTGCCAGCAGCGTAGATAGGTCTAGAGGAGATACGCAGTATTTT,CASSVDRSRGDTQYF
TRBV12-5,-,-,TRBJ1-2,TGTGCTAGTGGTTTGCGGCAGAATCTCAACTATGGCTACACCTTC,CASGLRQNLNYGYTF
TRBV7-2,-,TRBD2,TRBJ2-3,TGTGCCAGCAACCAAGGGACTAGCGGGTACACAGATACGCAGTATTTT,CASNQGTSGYTDTQYF
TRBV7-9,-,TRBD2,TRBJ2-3,TGTGCCAGCAGCTTCTTTCGGGGGGGTACAGATACGCAGTATTTT,CASSFFRGGTDTQYF
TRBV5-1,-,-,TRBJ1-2,TGCGCCAGCAGCTCGACCGCTAACTATGGCTACACCTTC,CASSSTANYGYTF
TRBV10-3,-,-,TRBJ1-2,TGTGCCATCAGTGACCCTAACCTCTATGGCTACACCTTC,CAISDPNLYGYTF
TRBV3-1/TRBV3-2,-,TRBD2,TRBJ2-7,TGTGCCAGCAGCCAACGGGGGGGCTACGAGCAGTACTTC,CASSQRGGYEQYF
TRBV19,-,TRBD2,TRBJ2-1,TGTGCCAGTAGGCCGCTAGCGGGGGGTCCCGGTGAGCAGTTCTTC,CASRPLAGGPGEQFF
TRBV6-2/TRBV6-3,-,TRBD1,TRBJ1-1,TGTGCCAGCAGTTACCCCAGGGGGCGAAACACTGAAGCTTTCTTT,CASSYPRGRNTEAFF
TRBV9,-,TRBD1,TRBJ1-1,TGTGCCAGCAGCGTAGAGGGGGACAGGGGACGGTACACTGAAGCTTTCTTT,CASSVEGDRGRYTEAFF
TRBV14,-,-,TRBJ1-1,TGTGCCAGCAGCCGCACACTCGGGGTACTGAACACTGAAGCTTTCTTT,CASSRTLGVLNTEAFF
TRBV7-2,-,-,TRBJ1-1,TGTGCCAGCAGCTTAAAGGGGGGGGGCACTGAAGCTTTCTTT,CASSLKGGGTEAFF
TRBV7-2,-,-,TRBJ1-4,TGTGCCAGCAGCTTCGGGGGCTGGGCGGAAAAACTGTTTTTT,CASSFGGWAEKLFF
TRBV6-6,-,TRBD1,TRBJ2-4,TGTGCCAGTACCGGGACAGGGTGGGAGGAAAACATTCAGTACTTC,CASTGTGWEENIQYF
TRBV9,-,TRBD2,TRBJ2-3,TGTGCCAGCAGCCATGATATAGCGGGAGTTTCAGATACGCAGTATTTT,CASSHDIAGVSDTQYF
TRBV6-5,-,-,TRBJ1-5,TGTGCCAGCAGCCCCCGGGACGGGACCGATCAGCCCCAGCATTTT,CASSPRDGTDQPQHF
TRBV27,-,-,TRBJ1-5,TGTGCCAGCAGTGCGAGGGCGGGGAAGGGAGCAAATCAGCCCCAGCATTTT,CASSARAGKGANQPQHF
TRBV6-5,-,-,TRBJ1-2,TGTGCCTCCTGCCCTCAGGGGCCTAACTATGGCTACACCTTC,CASCPQGPNYGYTF
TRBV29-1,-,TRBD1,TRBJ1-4,TGCAGCGCTCGGACAGGGGCAGTCACTAATGAAAAACTGTTTTTT,CSARTGAVTNEKLFF
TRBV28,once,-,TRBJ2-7,TGTGCCAGCAGTTTTGTCCGCGAGCAGTACTTC,CASSFVREQYF
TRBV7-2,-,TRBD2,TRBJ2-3,TGTGCCAGCAGCCATCAGGCAGGCGGGGGGGCCACAGATACGCAGTATTTT,CASSHQAGGGATDTQYF
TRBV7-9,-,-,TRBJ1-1,TGTGCCAGCAGCCCTATGGCGGGGGGCGCGGCGACTGAAGCTTTCTTT,CASSPMAGGAATEAFF
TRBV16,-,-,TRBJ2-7,TGTGCCAGCAGCCCCGCGGACCGCTCCTACGAGCAGTACTTC,CASSPADRSYEQYF
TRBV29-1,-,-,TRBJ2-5,TGCAGCGTTGGAGCCCCCCCGGGACAACTCCAAGAGACCCAGTACTTC,CSVGAPPGQLQETQYF
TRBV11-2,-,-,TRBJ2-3,TGTGCCAGCAGCTTAGGGGGCGGCCCAGATACGCAGTATTTT,CASSLGGGPDTQYF
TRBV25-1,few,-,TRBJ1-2,TGTGCCAGCAGACAGGGATCCAACTATGGCTACACCTTC,CASRQGSNYGYTF
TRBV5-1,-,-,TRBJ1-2,TGCGCCAGCAGCTCTAGTGGGGGCGCTTATGGCTACACCTTC,CASSSSGGAYGYTF
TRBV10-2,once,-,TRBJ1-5,TGCGCCAGCAGTGAAGGTGGGGGCAGCAATCAGCCCCAGCATTTT,CASSEGGGSNQPQHF
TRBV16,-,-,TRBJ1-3,TGTGCCAGCAGCCCCCTGCCCCAGGGGACCATATATTTT,CASSPLPQGTIYF
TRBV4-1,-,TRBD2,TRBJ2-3,TGCGCCAGCAGCCAAGTTCCTAGCGGGGGGCAAACAGATACGCAGTATTTT,CASSQVPSGGQTDTQYF
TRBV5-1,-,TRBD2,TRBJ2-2,TGCGCCAGCAGCTTGCATTGGGTTTCGGGACTAGCGGGAGCGAACACCGGGGAGCTGTTTTTT,CASSLHWVSGLAGANTGELFF
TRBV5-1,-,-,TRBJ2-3,TGCGCCAGCACGTCCGGTAGAGATACGCAGTATTTT,CASTSGRDTQYF
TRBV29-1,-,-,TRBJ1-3,TGCAGCGGTCAGGAGGGAGTTGGAAACACCATATATTTT,CSGQEGVGNTIYF
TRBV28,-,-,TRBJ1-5,TGTGCCAGCTACCCGCCCCAGCATTTT,CASYPPQHF
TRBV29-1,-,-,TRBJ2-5,TGCAGCGTTGTAGGGCACCCCTTTGGGGAGACCCAGTACTTC,CSVVGHPFGETQYF
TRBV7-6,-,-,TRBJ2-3,TGTGCCAGCAGCTTAGCGGGAGGACAAACTAGCACAGATACGCAGTATTTT,CASSLAGGQTSTDTQYF
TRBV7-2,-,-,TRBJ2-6,TGTGCCAGCAGCCCGGACTCTGGGGCCAACGTCCTGACTTTC,CASSPDSGANVLTF
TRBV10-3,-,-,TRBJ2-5,TGTGCCATCAGTTCGAGAGGCCAAGAGACCCAGTACTTC,CAISSRGQETQYF
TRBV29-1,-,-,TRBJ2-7,TGCAGCGTTGCCGACGGCTCCTACGAGCAGTACTTC,CSVADGSYEQYF
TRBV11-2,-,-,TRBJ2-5,TGTGCCAGCAGGCCCCGGGTGGGTACGGGGGAGACCCAGTACTTC,CASRPRVGTGETQYF